This T cell receptor beta chain was captured by sequencing in a study of molecular identifiers for immune sequencing clone quantification. The CDR3 length is 18 residues. The germline gives CDR1 LGHDT, CDR2 YNNKEL (reference sequence). V was pared by 0 bases and J by 4 bases, with 7 bases of the junction left unmatched. One entry per CDR3 protein, called by TCRdb with MiXCR from the PCR reads. The data contain over 600,000 distinct CDR3 sequences, just under 20% of them singletons. The TCR comes from a human donor in good health. Some libraries in this study had Jurkat cell RNA spiked in. Sequencing was carried out using naive CD8+ T cells from blood, with Jurkat cell RNA spiked in. Documented subset: FACS-sorted CD8+CD4-CCR7+CD45RA+ naive T cells. This chain connects TRBV3-1 to TRBJ2-2; 11 nucleotides agree with TRBD2. CDR3 sequence: CASSQDPSSGRPTGELFF. The CDR3 bases are TGTGCCAGCAGCCAAGATCCGTCTAGCGGGAGGCCCACCGGGGAGCTGTTTTTT.